This TCR beta chain was identified during a study of blood T cell repertoires in COVID-19. Assay used: immunoSEQ multiplex PCR; TCRdb lists only in-frame clones, some missing. This sample has 300,000 or so clones, with under 90% found just once. CDR1 and CDR2 (germline): SGHTS, YDEGEE. The CDR3 covers 14 residues. The V gene lost 1 base and the J gene lost 1 base, with 7 bases spanning the gap. The genes are TRBV5-8 and TRBJ2-3; D remains unclear. This TCR was recovered from a woman in her twenties or thirties with COVID-19, enrolled during active disease. Material: peripheral blood. The CDR3 DNA reads as TGTGCCAGCAGCTTGAGCCTCCGCACAGATACGCAGTATTTT. It yields the protein CASSLSLRTDTQYF.